This passage covers 15 T cell receptor beta chains from one sample sequenced in a study of blood T cell repertoires in COVID-19. The repertoire was sequenced with immunoSEQ multiplex PCR; TCRdb's copy has only in-frame clones and lacks some. The sample has more than 60,000 clones; roughly 85% are singletons. Input material: peripheral blood. Every receptor here comes from a human donor in a cohort sampled during active COVID-19.

This chain links TRBV19 with TRBJ1-1; 11 bases fit TRBD1. The CDR3 loop spans 18 amino acids. Germline V gene data show CDR1 as LNHDA and CDR2 as SQIVND (reference sequence). The junction had 12 bases not matched to a gene; V was cut back by 6 bases and J by 0 bases. The CDR3 DNA follows: TGTGCCAGTAGCCCATGGACAGGGGGCTACTCCATGAACACTGAAGCTTTCTTT. Its translation is CASSPWTGGYSMNTEAFF.

This clone was detected only once. V and J are TRBV29-1 and TRBJ1-1, with D possibly TRBD1 on 5 matching bases. Germline lookup yields CDR1 SQVTM and CDR2 ANQGSEA. Trimming left V 6 bases short and J 3 bases short, with 14 bases between. The CDR3 is 13 residues long. In nucleotides, the CDR3 is TGCAGCGTAGCCCAGGGTTGGGACACTGAAGCTTTCTTT. It is translated as CSVAQGWDTEAFF.

The V gene is TRBV19, the J gene TRBJ1-2; D is possibly TRBD1 (5 bases). The germline V gene has CDR1 LNHDA and CDR2 SQIVND (reference sequence). The ends were cut back, 5 bases at V and 4 bases at J, with 11 bases in the middle. The CDR3 extends over 13 amino acids. This chain's CDR3 is CASSLPGSYGYTF. The CDR3 DNA is TGTGCCAGTAGTCTCCCAGGGTCCTATGGCTACACCTTC.

The chain links TRBV5-1 to TRBJ2-7; 7 bases match TRBD1. CDR1 SGHRS and CDR2 YFSETQ come from the germline V gene. This CDR3 comprises 16 residues. J gave up 0 bases and V 0 bases, and 6 bases lay outside the gene matches. The CDR3 bases are TGCGCCAGCAGCTTGGAATGGACAGGATTCTCCTACGAGCAGTACTTC. Its protein is CASSLEWTGFSYEQYF.

In its sample, this clone was seen a few times. The V and J genes are TRBV2 and TRBJ1-6; TRBD1 is a possible D gene (5 bases). The CDR3 spans 16 residues. Trimming shortened V by 3 bases and J by 5 bases, and 14 bases separated the two germline ends. Per germline, CDR1 SNHLY and CDR2 FYNNEI. The CDR3 coding sequence is TGTGCCAGCAGTGAGGTGGACATAAGAAATAATTCACCCCTCCACTTT. Its translation: CASSEVDIRNNSPLHF. Using reference TRBV2 and TRBJ1-6 for the parts outside the CDR3, the full variable domain is EPEVTQTPSHQVTQMGQEVILRCVPISNHLYFYWYRQILGQKVEFLVSFYNNEISEKSEIFDDQFSVERPDGSNFTLKIRSTKLEDSAMYFCASSEVDIRNNSPLHFGNGTRLTVT.

V and J are TRBV11-2 and TRBJ1-3; 7 nucleotides line up with TRBD1. V shed 4 bases, J shed 2 bases, and the junction held 2 bases outside the gene matches. CDR1 and CDR2 (germline): SGHAT, FQNNGV. This CDR3 spans 14 amino acids. CDR3 residues: CASSYRGPGNTIYF. DNA for the CDR3: TGTGCCAGCAGCTACAGGGGCCCTGGAAACACCATATATTTT.

The rearrangement joins TRBV6-5 to TRBJ1-1, with TRBD1 as a possible D gene (6 bases). The CDR3 extends over 15 amino acids. Germline-derived CDR1 and CDR2 are MNHEY and SVGAGI. V lost 6 bases, J lost 0 bases, and 14 bases lay in between. CDR3 sequence (DNA): TGTGCCAGCAGGAGACAGGCTAACTTGAACACTGAAGCTTTCTTT. As protein: CASRRQANLNTEAFF.

This clone was detected a few times. The V and J genes are TRBV7-9 and TRBJ1-1; 8 bases fit TRBD1. Germline CDR1 reads SEHNR; CDR2 reads FQNEAQ (reference sequence). The CDR3 covers 13 residues. Trimming at V came to 5 bases and at J to 7 bases, leaving 6 bases not matched to a gene. The CDR3 loop is CASSPDRVGEAFF. The CDR3 region has the DNA TGTGCCAGCAGCCCGGACAGGGTTGGTGAAGCTTTCTTT.

The gene calls are TRBV19 and TRBJ1-4, with D uncertain. The germline CDR1 and CDR2 sequences are LNHDA and SQIVND (reference sequence). V lost 5 bases and J 0 bases, leaving 10 bases between the germline ends. The CDR3 loop spans 15 amino acids. Here the CDR3 DNA reads TGTGCCAGTAGTCCCCCGGACTCAACTAATGAAAAACTGTTTTTT. Its protein is CASSPPDSTNEKLFF.

The chain couples TRBV7-9 to TRBJ2-2, with D perhaps TRBD1 (6 bases). With 5 bases removed from V and 6 bases from J, the gap between germline ends came to 10 bases. There are 13 residues in the CDR3. Germline CDR1 reads SEHNR; CDR2 reads FQNEAQ (reference sequence). CDR3 sequence reads: CASSLNRAGELFF. CDR3 sequence (DNA): TGTGCCAGCAGCCTAAACAGGGCCGGGGAGCTGTTTTTT.

The chain carries TRBV9 and TRBJ1-1; D not resolved. CDR1 is SGDLS and CDR2 is YYNGEE in the germline V gene. Deletions cut 6 bases from V and 4 bases from J, with 13 bases between. The CDR3 is 13 amino acids. CDR3 protein: CASKKPGGTEAFF. The CDR3 DNA reads as TGTGCCAGCAAAAAGCCCGGAGGCACTGAAGCTTTCTTT.

The rearrangement uses TRBV5-1 and TRBJ1-3, with 10 bases aligning to TRBD1. V lost 2 bases, J lost 6 bases, and 2 bases stayed unmatched. This CDR3 comprises 14 residues. Germline V CDR1 and CDR2: SGHRS, YFSETQ. Here the CDR3 reads CASSFGTGVNTIYF. CDR3 nucleotide sequence: TGCGCCAGCAGCTTCGGGACAGGGGTAAACACCATATATTTT.

In its sample, this clone was seen once. The chain couples TRBV11-2 to TRBJ1-1; 9 nucleotides agree with TRBD1. V lost 10 bases, J lost 5 bases, and 14 bases stayed unmatched. The CDR3 spans 15 residues. The germline V gene has CDR1 SGHAT and CDR2 FQNNGV. The CDR3 coding sequence is TGTGCCACCAAAATATTACAGGGGGCGAGAACTGAAGCTTTCTTT. Its protein is CATKILQGARTEAFF.

The chain has TRBV7-2 and TRBJ2-7; TRBD1 matches at 11 bases. J gave up 1 base and V 4 bases, and 3 bases lay outside the gene matches. Germline loops: CDR1 SGHTA, CDR2 FQGNSA. The CDR3 consists of 15 residues. The CDR3 here is CASSWTGGASYEQYF. The DNA for the CDR3 is TGTGCCAGCAGCTGGACAGGGGGCGCATCCTACGAGCAGTACTTC.

This rearrangement joins TRBV4-3 to TRBJ2-3, with TRBD2 matching over 8 bases. Germline V CDR1 and CDR2: LGHNA, YSLEER. Trimming cost V 1 base and J 2 bases; bases outside gene matches: 5. This CDR3 region has 16 residues. DNA of the CDR3: TGCGCCAGCAGCCAAGGAGTAGCGGGGTACACAGATACGCAGTATTTT. Its protein is CASSQGVAGYTDTQYF.